This T cell receptor beta chain is drawn from a study of blood T cells in healthy people across ages. General study results and limits: Older age went with lower TCR beta diversity per million T cells, in a roughly linear way.

With a J-beta primer mix and a sample-barcoded 5' primer, a second PCR ran about 7 to 12 cycles. From each sample, at least 2.5 million paired-end reads containing CDR3 were obtained. TCRdb reprocessed the 5' RACE reads via MiXCR and lists one record per CDR3 protein. The sample includes 750,000 or so distinct CDR3 sequences, 20% to 25% of them seen just once. As concerns this clonotype: The antigen remains unidentified.

CDR1 SNHLY and CDR2 FYNNEI come from the germline V gene. The CDR3 loop spans 16 amino acids. Trimming took off 0 bases at V and 0 bases at J, with 12 bases between the two ends. The same data also contributed to another study, on T cells of mothers and their children. From that paper: In both related and unrelated pairs, TCR recombination output is shaped similarly by thymic selection.

The sequenced material came from blood. The chain combines TRBV2 with TRBJ2-7; D call uncertain. The sequence came from a boy aged 5-17 years in good health. The DNA of the CDR3 is TGTGCCAGCAGTGAAGCGCTTGGGGTCCTCTCCTACGAGCAGTACTTC. Translated, it gives CASSEALGVLSYEQYF.